The 9 T cell receptor beta chains below were found in one sample sequenced in a study of shared clonotypes between healthy human individuals. The protocol was immunoSEQ multiplex PCR, while the TCRdb copy is restricted to in-frame clones and leaves out a portion. Of 950,000 to 1,300,000 clones in the sample, about 77% are singletons; the top ten hold approximately 1.5%. The material sequenced was memory CD4+ T cells sorted from blood. As for subset: CD45RA-negative fraction. Receptor source: a man younger than 35 in good health.

V gene TRBV6-5 combines with J gene TRBJ1-4; TRBD1 might be the D (5 bases). Trimming shortened V by 7 bases and J by 6 bases, and 18 bases separated the two germline ends. The CDR3 is made up of 15 amino acids. CDR1 and CDR2 (germline): MNHEY, SVGAGI. The CDR3: CASTPGSGFHEKLFF. In DNA form, the CDR3 reads TGTGCCAGCACCCCAGGGAGTGGTTTTCATGAAAAACTGTTTTTT.

In its sample, this clone was seen a few times. This sample also contains other DNA sequences that code for the same CDR3. The rearrangement uses TRBV6-6 and TRBJ2-5; D remains ambiguous. In germline, CDR1 is MNHNY, CDR2 SVGAGI (reference sequence). The CDR3 has 11 amino acids. Trimming cost V 6 bases and J 8 bases, with 10 bases left between them. This CDR3 is CASSKPPTQYF. The CDR3 DNA reads as TGTGCCAGCAGCAAACCGCCAACCCAGTACTTC.

The chain uses TRBV6-6 and TRBJ2-2; a possible D gene is TRBD2 (5 bases). The V end lost 2 bases, the J end lost 7 bases, and 14 bases lay between the germline ends. Germline V CDR1 and CDR2: MNHNY, SVGAGI (reference sequence). The CDR3 contains 15 residues. CDR3 region: CASSYREVRGGELFF. The CDR3 region has the DNA TGTGCCAGCAGTTACCGAGAAGTCCGGGGCGGGGAGCTGTTTTTT.

The sample holds a few counts of this clone. This rearrangement joins TRBV19 to TRBJ1-1; 7 positions agree with TRBD1. The J segment lost 3 bases and the V segment lost 10 bases, leaving 5 bases of the junction unmatched. CDR1 and CDR2 from the germline V gene are LNHDA and SQIVND (reference sequence). This CDR3 region has 12 residues. The CDR3 sequence: CATQGEYTEAFF. As DNA, the CDR3 is TGTGCCACTCAGGGGGAGTACACTGAAGCTTTCTTT.

This clone was observed a few times. This rearrangement joins TRBV18 to TRBJ1-4; maybe TRBD1 (5 bases). The germline CDR1 and CDR2 sequences are KGHSH and LQKENI. V was cut by 6 bases and J by 4 bases, with 15 bases left in between. The CDR3 loop spans 15 amino acids. The CDR3 region is CASSYMGLLNEKLFF. CDR3 in DNA: TGTGCCAGCTCGTACATGGGACTGCTTAATGAAAAACTGTTTTTT.

This clone was seen once. The genes are TRBV30 and TRBJ2-6; unclear D gene. Trimming removed 0 bases from V and 0 bases from J, with 6 bases in between. This CDR3 contains 15 residues. Germline CDR1 is GTSNPN and CDR2 is SVGIG (reference sequence). CDR3 loop: CAWSVFSSGANVLTF. DNA for the CDR3: TGTGCCTGGAGTGTCTTTAGCTCTGGGGCCAACGTCCTGACTTTC.

This sequence joins TRBV11-2 and TRBJ2-1; D perhaps matches TRBD2 (6 bases). Germline V CDR1 and CDR2: SGHAT, FQNNGV. This CDR3 has 14 residues. V was pared by 0 bases and J by 3 bases, with 6 bases between. The CDR3 nucleotides are TGTGCCAGCAGCTTAGACGGGAGCTACAATGAGCAGTTCTTC. Residues: CASSLDGSYNEQFF. Complete variable domain (other parts from reference TRBV11-2 and TRBJ2-1): EAGVAQSPRYKIIEKRQSVAFWCNPISGHATLYWYQQILGQGPKLLIQFQNNGVVDDSQLPKDRFSAERLKGVDSTLKIQPAKLEDSAVYLCASSLDGSYNEQFFGPGTRLTVL.

This clone has only a few counts. The chain joins TRBV4-3 to TRBJ1-5; D unresolved. Deletions cut 0 bases from V and 0 bases from J, with 3 bases between. The CDR3 totals 14 residues. Germline CDR1 is LGHNA and CDR2 is YSLEER. This CDR3 reads CASSQDHSNQPQHF. The CDR3 DNA follows: TGCGCCAGCAGCCAAGATCATAGCAATCAGCCCCAGCATTTT.

This rearrangement joins TRBV10-3 to TRBJ2-5; a weak D match, TRBD2 (6 bases). Germline V gene data show CDR1 as ENHRY and CDR2 as SYGVKD. CDR3 size: 13 residues. V gave up 6 bases and J gave up 2 bases, with 10 bases separating them. The CDR3 DNA sequence: TGTGCCATCAGGCTAGCGCCGCAAGAGACCCAGTACTTC. The encoded protein is CAIRLAPQETQYF.